The 27 T cell receptor beta chains listed next were all sequenced from one sample in a study of OX40 agonist ivuxolimab in advanced cancers. Libraries were prepared by immunoSEQ multiplex PCR; TCRdb keeps only in-frame clonotypes and omits some of them. The sample carries 55,000 to 80,000 clones, about four fifths recorded once. The starting material was CD4+ or CD8+ T cells sorted from blood, obtained in a trial of the OX40 agonist ivuxolimab. These receptors came from an adult with an advanced solid tumor such as melanoma, head and neck, liver or kidney cancer.

V gene TRBV5-8 combines with J gene TRBJ1-4; D ambiguous. Trimming took 3 bases from V and 0 from J, leaving 9 bases between them. CDR1 is SGHTS, CDR2 YDEGEE, per germline. This CDR3 has 15 residues. CDR3 bases: TGTGCCAGCAGCTCCGGTCTGACAACTAATGAAAAACTGTTTTTT. It codes for CASSSGLTTNEKLFF.

This rearrangement joins TRBV15 to TRBJ2-2; D is unclear. The CDR3 runs 14 residues. Germline CDR1 is LNHNV and CDR2 is YYDKDF (reference sequence). Deletions cut 0 bases from V and 3 bases from J, with 5 bases between. CDR3 amino acids: CATSRDPDTGELFF. Here the CDR3 DNA reads TGTGCCACCAGCAGAGATCCCGACACCGGGGAGCTGTTTTTT.

This clone showed up just once. V and J are TRBV5-1 and TRBJ1-3, with D tentatively TRBD1 (5 bases). Trimming removed 4 bases at V and 0 bases at J, with 11 bases between. Germline V gives CDR1 SGHRS, CDR2 YFSETQ. The CDR3 has 15 amino acids. CDR3 nucleotides: TGCGCCAGCAGCCTGGACATTGGCTCTGGAAACACCATATATTTT. Its translation is CASSLDIGSGNTIYF.

The V gene is TRBV7-3, the J gene TRBJ1-6; D possibly corresponds to TRBD1 (5 bases). This CDR3 is built from 14 residues. CDR1 is SGHTA and CDR2 is FQGTGA in the germline V gene. The germline V and J ends were trimmed by 5 bases and 7 bases, with 12 bases remaining between them. The chain's CDR3 is CASSHGGKNSPLHF. The CDR3 coding sequence is TGTGCCAGCAGCCATGGGGGGAAGAATTCACCCCTCCACTTT.

The chain employs TRBV7-2 and TRBJ1-4, with D possibly being TRBD1 (5 bases). CDR1 is SGHTA, CDR2 FQGNSA, per germline. The CDR3 runs to 14 residues. Trimming shortened V by 4 bases and J by 7 bases, and 13 bases separated the two germline ends. CDR3: CASSWGLRGEKLFF. The CDR3 DNA reads TGTGCCAGCAGCTGGGGACTACGGGGTGAAAAACTGTTTTTT.

The chain couples TRBV6-5 to TRBJ1-5; 8 nucleotides agree with TRBD1. This CDR3 has 15 amino acids. J was trimmed by 4 bases and V by 0 bases; bases with no gene match: 2. In germline, CDR1 is MNHEY, CDR2 SVGAGI. The CDR3 DNA reads TGTGCCAGCAGTTACTCAACAGGGGGAAATCAGCCCCAGCATTTT. Protein product: CASSYSTGGNQPQHF.

V and J are TRBV6-5 and TRBJ1-1; no clear D gene. The CDR3 spans 14 residues. V was trimmed by 2 bases and J by 1 base, leaving 8 bases between them. Germline values: CDR1 MNHEY, CDR2 SVGAGI. Written as DNA, the CDR3 is TGTGCCAGCAGTTACGGGGTTGAGAACACTGAAGCTTTCTTT. This gives the protein CASSYGVENTEAFF.

The gene calls are TRBV11-2 and TRBJ2-1, with D perhaps assigned TRBD1 or TRBD2 (5 bases each). The CDR3 length is 18 residues. The V and J ends lost 7 bases and 0 bases respectively, with 22 bases between them. Germline V gene sequence: CDR1 SGHAT, CDR2 FQNNGV. CDR3 amino acids: CASTIRGTAWSSYNEQFF. The CDR3 DNA sequence: TGTGCCAGCACCATCAGAGGGACGGCTTGGAGCTCCTACAATGAGCAGTTCTTC.

The rearrangement joins TRBV7-9 to TRBJ2-1; 8 nucleotides agree with TRBD2. Unmatched junction bases numbered 8, after V lost 5 bases and J lost 2 bases. Per germline, CDR1 SEHNR and CDR2 FQNEAQ (reference sequence). This CDR3 is built from 16 residues. DNA of the CDR3: TGTGCCAGCAGCCCTTCGGCGGGGGGTACCTACAATGAGCAGTTCTTC. It is translated as CASSPSAGGTYNEQFF.

Written as DNA, the CDR3 is TGTGCCAGCAGCCCCGCCCCGACTCGAGACTATGGCTACACCTTC. Its translation is CASSPAPTRDYGYTF. V usage is TRBV7-3 and J usage is TRBJ1-2, with D hard to call. Germline V gene sequence: CDR1 SGHTA, CDR2 FQGTGA. CDR3 length equals 15 residues. Trimming cost V 5 bases and J 3 bases, with 16 bases left between them.

Note on this clone: A read error may produce the germline difference seen at one junction end. For the CDR3, the DNA is TGTGCTAGCAGCCGTATAGCGGGGGGAGAGACCCAGTACTTC. Translation: CASSRIAGGETQYF. This chain joins TRBV7-7 and TRBJ2-5, with TRBD2 matching 10 bases. CDR1 and CDR2 (germline): SSHAT, FNYEAQ (reference sequence). The CDR3 is 14 residues long.

The V and J genes are TRBV5-1 and TRBJ2-3, with D unclear. V was trimmed by 0 bases and J by 4 bases, leaving 9 bases between them. Germline V gives CDR1 SGHRS, CDR2 YFSETQ. The CDR3 runs to 14 residues. Here the CDR3 DNA reads TGCGCCAGCAGCTTGGAAGATCTCGCAGATACGCAGTATTTT. Its protein product is CASSLEDLADTQYF.

The rearrangement links TRBV12-5 to TRBJ2-1; D unclear. Germline CDR1 is LGHNT and CDR2 is FRNRAP. The V end was cut by 0 bases, the J end by 7 bases, with 4 bases between. This CDR3 region has 12 residues. The CDR3 bases are TGTGCTAGTGGTTTGGTAGTAAATGAGCAGTTCTTC. This gives the protein CASGLVVNEQFF.

This rearrangement joins TRBV9 to TRBJ1-1; 7 nucleotides line up with TRBD1. Germline V CDR1 and CDR2: SGDLS, YYNGEE. With 0 bases clipped from V and 3 bases from J, the junction kept 2 bases outside the gene matches. This CDR3 region has 14 residues. CDR3 sequence: CASSVDQGDTEAFF. Here the CDR3 DNA reads TGTGCCAGCAGCGTAGATCAGGGGGACACTGAAGCTTTCTTT.

The V and J genes are TRBV20-1 and TRBJ2-5; D unresolved. There are 11 residues in the CDR3. The V and J ends lost 4 bases and 2 bases respectively, with 5 bases between them. Germline V gene sequence: CDR1 DFQATT, CDR2 SNEGSKA (reference sequence). CDR3 DNA: TGCAGTGCTACCTTTCAAGAGACCCAGTACTTC. Amino acid sequence: CSATFQETQYF.

This clone was found a few times. The gene calls are TRBV4-3 and TRBJ1-2; D gene ambiguous. The CDR3 is 13 amino acids. Trimming shortened V by 1 base and J by 4 bases, and 7 bases separated the two germline ends. CDR1 and CDR2 (germline): LGHNA, YSLEER. CDR3 sequence reads: CASSQASLYGYTF. The CDR3 bases are TGCGCCAGCAGCCAAGCGAGCCTCTATGGCTACACCTTC.

The V call is TRBV11-2, the J call TRBJ2-1, with 8 positions matching TRBD2. From germline, CDR1 is SGHAT and CDR2 FQNNGV. The CDR3 has 16 amino acids. After removal of 3 bases from V and 0 bases from J, the junction contained 4 bases not matched to a gene. CDR3 DNA: TGTGCCAGCAGCTTCAGCGGGGGACCCTCCTACAATGAGCAGTTCTTC. Residues: CASSFSGGPSYNEQFF.

This chain links TRBV7-6 with TRBJ2-1, with a tentative D call TRBD2 (7 bases). The CDR3 contains 16 residues. CDR1 is SGHVS, CDR2 FNYEAQ, per germline. V was pared by 0 bases and J by 7 bases, with 16 bases between. DNA for the CDR3: TGTGCCAGCAGCTTAGCGGCCCGGGGGGCCGGGAATGAGCAGTTCTTC. Translation: CASSLAARGAGNEQFF.

The gene calls are TRBV6-5 and TRBJ2-5; TRBD1 or TRBD2 may be the D gene (5 bases each). V was cut by 5 bases and J by 0 bases, with 10 bases left in between. The CDR3 runs to 14 residues. Per germline, CDR1 MNHEY and CDR2 SVGAGI. CDR3 residues: CASSRGTNQETQYF. The CDR3 bases are TGTGCCAGCAGTCGAGGGACGAACCAAGAGACCCAGTACTTC.

The V gene is TRBV5-4, the J gene TRBJ1-2; 7 bases match TRBD1. Germline assignment: CDR1 SGHNT and CDR2 YYREEE (reference sequence). The length of the CDR3 is 15 residues. The junction had 8 bases not matched to a gene; V was cut back by 4 bases and J by 2 bases. CDR3 sequence: CASSPDRESNYGYTF. The CDR3 DNA reads as TGTGCCAGCAGCCCCGACAGGGAATCGAACTATGGCTACACCTTC.

This chain joins TRBV6-5 and TRBJ2-7; D call uncertain. The V end lost 6 bases, the J end lost 6 bases, and 15 bases lay between the germline ends. The CDR3 is 13 residues long. Germline CDR1 is MNHEY and CDR2 is SVGAGI. In DNA, the CDR3 is TGTGCCAGCAGCCGACTGCGAAGCGCCGAGCAGTACTTC. The encoded protein is CASSRLRSAEQYF.

The chain carries TRBV7-3 and TRBJ2-5; D is undetermined. The CDR3 spans 12 residues. Germline V gene data show CDR1 as SGHTA and CDR2 as FQGTGA. Deletions cut 5 bases from V and 5 bases from J, with 9 bases between. The CDR3 spells CASSPDGETQYF. CDR3 DNA sequence: TGTGCCAGCAGCCCGGACGGGGAGACCCAGTACTTC.

V usage is TRBV6-5 and J usage is TRBJ1-2; maybe TRBD1 (6 bases). Germline V gives CDR1 MNHEY, CDR2 SVGAGI. This CDR3 is built from 12 residues. Trimming left V 5 bases short and J 4 bases short, with 8 bases between. The CDR3 loop is CASSRTAYGYTF. The CDR3 DNA sequence: TGTGCCAGCAGTCGGACAGCCTATGGCTACACCTTC.

This chain uses TRBV30 with TRBJ2-1; D possibly corresponds to TRBD2 (5 bases). The CDR3 is made up of 13 amino acids. Trimming cost V 5 bases and J 0 bases, with 8 bases left between them. The germline V gene has CDR1 GTSNPN and CDR2 SVGIG (reference sequence). The CDR3 DNA is TGTGCCTGGGAGGGAAGCTCCTACAATGAGCAGTTCTTC. Translating gives CAWEGSSYNEQFF.

The chain links TRBV15 to TRBJ2-7, with D perhaps TRBD1 (5 bases). V lost 3 bases, J lost 3 bases, and 21 bases lay in between. The CDR3 totals 17 residues. Looked up from germline, CDR1 is LNHNV and CDR2 is YYDKDF (reference sequence). The DNA for the CDR3 is TGTGCCACCAGCAGCGGACACGGCGAATCCAGTTACTACGAGCAGTACTTC. It is translated as CATSSGHGESSYYEQYF.

This chain uses TRBV11-1 with TRBJ2-5; D uncertain. The CDR3 is 13 amino acids. Germline CDR1 reads SGHAT; CDR2 reads FQDESV (reference sequence). V was trimmed by 5 bases and J by 5 bases, leaving 12 bases between them. This CDR3 is CASSRLGWETQYF. The CDR3 DNA reads TGTGCCAGCAGCCGTCTAGGTTGGGAGACCCAGTACTTC.

The V and J genes are TRBV7-8 and TRBJ2-5; no reliable D call. Trimming left V 1 base short and J 1 base short, with 7 bases between. The V gene's germline CDR1 is SGHVS and CDR2 FQNEAQ. The CDR3 length is 14 residues. CDR3 bases: TGTGCCAGCAGCTTAGAGGCACGCCAAGAGACCCAGTACTTC. Translating gives CASSLEARQETQYF.